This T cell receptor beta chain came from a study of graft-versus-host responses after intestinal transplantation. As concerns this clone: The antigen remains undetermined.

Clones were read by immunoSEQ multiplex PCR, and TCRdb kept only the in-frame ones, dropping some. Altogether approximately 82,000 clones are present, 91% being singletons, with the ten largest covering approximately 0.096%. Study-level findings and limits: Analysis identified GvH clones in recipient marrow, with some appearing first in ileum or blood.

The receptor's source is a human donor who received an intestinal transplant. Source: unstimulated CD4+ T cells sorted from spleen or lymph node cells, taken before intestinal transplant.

The CDR3 DNA reads TGCGCCAGCAGGGGGAAGGTGGCAGGGGGAACAGATACGCAGTATTTT. This sequence encodes CASRGKVAGGTDTQYF. The gene calls are TRBV5-1 and TRBJ2-3; 7 bases match TRBD1. Germline trimming cut 5 bases from V and 3 bases from J; bases unmatched to any gene: 12. Germline V CDR1 and CDR2: SGHRS, YFSETQ. This CDR3 region has 16 residues.